The 3 T cell receptor beta chains listed next were all sequenced from one sample in a study of shared clonotypes between healthy human individuals. The protocol was immunoSEQ multiplex PCR, while the TCRdb copy is restricted to in-frame clones and leaves out a portion. The table includes a few million clones, more than 85% detected once. Sequenced sample: naive CD4+ T cells from PBMCs. Documented subset: CD45RA+ positively selected. The source of these receptors is a man younger than 35 in good health. Some clones in this sample may be carry-over from other donors' samples.

This clone has just one count. The rearrangement uses TRBV2 and TRBJ2-3, with TRBD1 matching 7 bases. CDR1 and CDR2 from the germline V gene are SNHLY and FYNNEI. Trimming took 6 bases from V and 3 from J; bases not matched to a gene: 9. CDR3 length: 15 residues. CDR3 region: CASSESTGSTDTQYF. The CDR3 coding sequence is TGTGCCAGCAGCGAATCGACAGGGTCAACAGATACGCAGTATTTT.

This clone is a singleton in its sample. The V call is TRBV10-3, the J call TRBJ2-3; 10 bases match TRBD1. With V trimmed by 7 bases and J by 3 bases, 4 bases remained unmatched. CDR1 is ENHRY and CDR2 is SYGVKD in the germline V gene. The CDR3 has 14 residues. CDR3 region: CAIKRTGGTDTQYF. CDR3 nucleotides: TGTGCCATCAAAAGGACAGGGGGAACAGATACGCAGTATTTT.

The J gene is TRBJ2-3, the V gene TRBV9; TRBD2 matches at 7 bases. The CDR3 is made up of 14 amino acids. Germline CDR1 SGDLS, CDR2 YYNGEE. V shed 0 bases, J shed 5 bases, and the junction held 3 bases outside the gene matches. The CDR3 DNA is TGTGCCAGCAGCGTAGGGACTAGAGTAGATACGCAGTATTTT. The encoded protein is CASSVGTRVDTQYF. The whole variable domain, remainder taken from reference TRBV9 and TRBJ2-3, is DSGVTQTPKHLITATGQRVTLRCSPRSGDLSVYWYQQSLDQGLQFLIQYYNGEERAKGNILERFSAQQFPDLHSELNLSSLELGDSALYFCASSVGTRVDTQYFGPGTRLTVL.